The rows below give T cell receptor beta chains drawn from one sample of a study of response to subunit inactivated influenza vaccine. MiXCR, run by TCRdb on the RT-PCR reads, gives a single entry per CDR3 protein. Among about 570,000 distinct CDR3 sequences listed, roughly 10% were seen once. This sample also appeared in a second study, on T cells expressing NK-cell markers.

The sequences come from PBMCs from blood, collected on the day of vaccination. These TCRs come from a man aged 50-60 years who received an inactivated influenza vaccine. The CDR3 runs from the conserved cysteine through the conserved F or W. The D gene is left open where the match is weak. The size field is filled for only some rows; it gives once, few, many or a size class.

D	size	V	J	DNA	CDR3
NA	few	TRBV6-2/TRBV6-3	TRBJ2-1	TGTGCCAGCAATGCGGGGGCTGAGCAGTTCTTC	CASNAGAEQFF
TRBD1	few	TRBV5-1	TRBJ1-6	TGCGCCAGCAGCTTGACGGGACAGGGTTCCAATTCACCCCTCCACTTT	CASSLTGQGSNSPLHF
TRBD1	NA	TRBV6-1	TRBJ2-7	TGTGCCAGCAGTGAAGGGGACAGGGAAAGTTACGAGCAGTACTTC	CASSEGDRESYEQYF
NA	few	TRBV4-3	TRBJ2-2	TGCGCCAGCAGCCAAGAACACACCGGGGAGCTGTTTTTT	CASSQEHTGELFF
TRBD2	many	TRBV29-1	TRBJ2-3	TGCAGCGTAATAGCGGGAGGTGTGGCGGATACGCAGTATTTT	CSVIAGGVADTQYF
TRBD2	NA	TRBV6-2/TRBV6-3	TRBJ2-1	TGTGCCAGCAGTTACCCGACTAGCGGGAGAGAAAATGAGCAGTTCTTC	CASSYPTSGRENEQFF
TRBD1	NA	TRBV29-1	TRBJ2-5	TGCCGTGTCGAGGGACAGCCGTCCCGAGAGACCCAGTACTTC	CRVEGQPSRETQYF
TRBD2	few	TRBV18	TRBJ2-7	TGTGCCAGCTCACCGCCGGGACTAGCGGGAGGACACGAGCAGTACTTC	CASSPPGLAGGHEQYF
TRBD2	few	TRBV7-2	TRBJ2-7	TGTGCCAGCAGCTTAGGAGGACTAGCGATATACGAGCAGTACTTC	CASSLGGLAIYEQYF
NA	few	TRBV20-1	TRBJ2-7	TGCAGTGCTTTCTCCAGCGGGCATGACTACGAGCAGTACTTC	CSAFSSGHDYEQYF